What follows describes a single T cell receptor (beta chain). In the original processing: Amplification of reference gene primers provided the estimated nucleated cell counts. Clones were sequenced by immunoSEQ multiplex PCR, and TCRdb holds only the in-frame ones, with some missing. For V, J and clone size, that table is used; D and trimming come from the DNA. The sample shows roughly 140,000 clones, 76% of them seen only once. The data originate from a study of blood T cell repertoires in COVID-19. Looking at the study overall: From T cells, B-cell-depleted T cells, or PBMCs came the material, which was cDNA or gDNA.

Germline CDR1 and CDR2: ENHRY and SYGVKD. V shed 9 bases, J shed 1 base, and the junction held 6 bases outside the gene matches. CDR3 length: 13 residues. This chain connects TRBV10-3 to TRBJ2-7, with 7 bases matching TRBD1. The sequencing input was peripheral blood. The TCR originated in an elderly woman with acute or convalescent COVID-19. CDR3 sequence: CAIQQGESYEQYF. In DNA, the CDR3 is TGTGCCATACAGCAGGGGGAGTCCTACGAGCAGTACTTC.